This TCR beta chain originates from a study of control samples from healthy donors and cancer patients. Trimming shortened V by 5 bases and J by 5 bases, and 15 bases separated the two germline ends. The CDR3 is made up of 14 amino acids. From germline, CDR1 is SEHNR and CDR2 FQNEAQ (reference sequence). Assay: immunoSEQ multiplex PCR; the TCRdb copy retains only in-frame clones and omits some. In the table there are 400,000 to 450,000 clones, 75% to 95% of which are singletons. The receptor was isolated from a man aged 40-49 years with head and neck cancer. The J gene is TRBJ2-5, the V gene TRBV7-9; D gene unclear. The sequencing sample was made of PBMCs. The DNA for the CDR3 is TGTGCCAGCAGCATAGACATGCCCGAGGAGACCCAGTACTTC. It yields the protein CASSIDMPEETQYF.